The 5 T cell receptor beta chains in this list originate from one sample, sequenced in a study of T-cell reconstitution after alpha-beta-depleted transplantation in children. Preparation of the TCRbeta library was carried out with unique molecular identifiers. TCRdb called the PCR reads again in MiXCR, with one record for every CDR3 protein. The table has around 450,000 distinct CDR3 sequences, approximately 42% seen once. The specimen was PBMCs, collected before TCRalphabeta/CD19-depleted stem cell transplant. The receptors were gathered from a girl aged 2 to 9 with aplastic anemia, due to receive a stem cell transplant.

The chain recombines TRBV6-1 with TRBJ2-7; 9 nucleotides agree with TRBD1. Germline V gene sequence: CDR1 MNHNS, CDR2 SASEGT. The V segment lost 0 bases and the J segment 3 bases; nucleotides outside the gene matches: 6. The CDR3 totals 16 residues. CDR3 in amino acids: CASSEATQGARYEQYF. The CDR3 DNA reads as TGTGCCAGCAGTGAAGCAACACAGGGGGCCCGCTACGAGCAGTACTTC.

The chain's CDR3 is CSVPSGAKGTEQYF. In DNA form, the CDR3 reads TGCAGCGTTCCTTCCGGCGCTAAGGGTACCGAGCAGTACTTC. V is TRBV29-1 and J is TRBJ2-7; the D is unclear. Germline V lookup: CDR1 SQVTM, CDR2 ANQGSEA. Trimming shortened V by 5 bases and J by 6 bases, and 20 bases separated the two germline ends. The CDR3 has 14 residues.

The V call is TRBV12-3 or TRBV12-4, the J call TRBJ2-5; D uncertain. V shed 3 bases and J shed 1 base, with 15 bases lying between them. The CDR3 totals 16 residues. CDR3 loop: CASSFRPSGFQETQYF. The CDR3 nucleotides are TGTGCCAGCAGTTTTAGGCCCTCCGGGTTCCAAGAGACCCAGTACTTC.

CDR3 DNA: TGTGCCAGCAGGGAACTAGCGGGGTGGGATACGCAGTATTTT. As protein: CASRELAGWDTQYF. The genes are TRBV6-1 and TRBJ2-3, with 10 nucleotides matching TRBD2. Germline values: CDR1 MNHNS, CDR2 SASEGT. The CDR3 runs to 14 residues. Losses at the gene ends were 6 bases for V and 6 bases for J; bases not matched to a gene: 6.

This clonotype appeared many times. The chain joins TRBV27 to TRBJ2-1; D unresolved. V gave up 7 bases and J gave up 7 bases, with 11 bases separating them. The CDR3 is made up of 12 amino acids. Germline CDR1 is MNHEY and CDR2 is SMNVEV (reference sequence). CDR3 in amino acids: CASMRPVNEQFF. The CDR3 coding sequence is TGTGCCAGCATGAGGCCAGTTAATGAGCAGTTCTTC.